This T cell receptor (beta chain) was identified in a study of graft-versus-host responses after intestinal transplantation. Study-wide background: All recipients got anti-thymocyte globulin induction, then tacrolimus and steroids for around three years.

Per the germline V gene, CDR1 is SGDLS and CDR2 is YYNGEE. V gave up 0 bases and J gave up 3 bases; unmatched junction bases: 5. CDR3 length: 16 residues. In regard to this clone: What it binds is not known.

Sequencing was performed with immunoSEQ multiplex PCR; in TCRdb, only in-frame clones are kept and a portion is missing. In the table there are tens of thousands of clones, about 95% of which are singletons. The V call is TRBV9, the J call TRBJ1-1; TRBD1 aligns across 10 bases. The sequence came from a human donor who was the organ donor for an intestinal transplant. The specimen comprised unstimulated CD8+ T cells sorted from spleen or lymph node cells, sampled before transplant. As DNA, the CDR3 is TGTGCCAGCAGCGTAGGAGACAGGGGGCCGGACACTGAAGCTTTCTTT. This gives the protein CASSVGDRGPDTEAFF.